This TCR beta chain was documented in a study of early T cells in non-severe SARS-CoV-2 infection. Overall study: Whole-blood bulk RNA, unsorted, was sequenced, and chains were unpaired.

TCRdb reanalysed the 5' RACE reads using MiXCR and keeps one entry per CDR3 protein. The data hold about 69,000 distinct CDR3 sequences, with roughly 4.8% observed a single time. This receptor was taken from an adult who was a healthcare worker with PCR-confirmed SARS-CoV-2 infection or an uninfected control (not recorded which). The donor label of this sample is uncertain. Specimen: whole blood, collected at baseline.

In DNA form, the CDR3 reads TGCGCCAGCAGCTTGTCCGCGGTAAACACTGAAGCTTTCTTT. It yields the protein CASSLSAVNTEAFF. The chain has TRBV5-1 and TRBJ1-1, with D uncertain. V shed 1 base and J shed 2 bases, with 9 bases lying between them. The CDR3 spans 14 residues. Germline CDR1 and CDR2: SGHRS and YFSETQ.